This T cell receptor beta chain appears in the sequencing data of a study of shared clonotypes between healthy human individuals. Study context: Per-donor plates numbered three CD4 naive, three CD4 memory, two CD8 naive and one CD8 memory.

Study-wide results and limits: Across a handful of donors, naive CD4 shared roughly 5.1%, naive CD8 under 4%, memory CD4 less than 2.5%, memory CD8 approximately 0.4%.

The CDR3 runs 15 residues. Germline lookup yields CDR1 SEHNR and CDR2 FQNEAQ (reference sequence). The V segment lost 6 bases and the J segment 0 bases; nucleotides outside the gene matches: 4. In the sorted-subset replicate PCRs, roughly 210 ng DNA, 25,000 to 35,000 T cell genomes, was used. Sequenced by immunoSEQ multiplex PCR; TCRdb stores in-frame clones only, minus some. This sample has approximately 92,000 clones, with approximately 70% found just once. The sample holds one count of this clone. The antigen is not known. This TCR was recovered from a young man in good health. The V call is TRBV7-9, the J call TRBJ2-2; 7 bases map to TRBD1. The sample was memory CD8+ T cells sorted from blood. The subset is: CD45RO+ cells pooled with CCR7-negative TemRA cells. Here the CDR3 reads CASRPGTANTGELFF. In nucleotides, the CDR3 is TGTGCCAGCAGGCCCGGGACAGCGAACACCGGGGAGCTGTTTTTT.